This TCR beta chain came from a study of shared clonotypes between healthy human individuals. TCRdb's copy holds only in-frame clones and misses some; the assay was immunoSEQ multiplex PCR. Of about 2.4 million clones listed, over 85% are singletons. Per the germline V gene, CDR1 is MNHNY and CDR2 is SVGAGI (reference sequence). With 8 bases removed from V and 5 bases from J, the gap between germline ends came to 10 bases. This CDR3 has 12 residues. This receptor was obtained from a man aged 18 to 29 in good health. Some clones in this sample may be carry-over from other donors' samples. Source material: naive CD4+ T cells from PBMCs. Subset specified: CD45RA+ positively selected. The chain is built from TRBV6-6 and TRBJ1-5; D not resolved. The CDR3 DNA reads TGTGCCAGCTCACCCTCATATCAGCCCCAGCATTTT. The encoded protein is CASSPSYQPQHF.